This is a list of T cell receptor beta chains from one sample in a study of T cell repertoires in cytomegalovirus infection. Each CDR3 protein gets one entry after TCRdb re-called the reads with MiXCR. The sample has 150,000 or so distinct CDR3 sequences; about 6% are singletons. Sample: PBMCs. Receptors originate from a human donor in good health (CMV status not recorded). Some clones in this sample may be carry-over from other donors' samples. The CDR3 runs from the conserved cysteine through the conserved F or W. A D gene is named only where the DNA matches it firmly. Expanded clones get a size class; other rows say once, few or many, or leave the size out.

cdr3_aa: CASSQVGTPSWGAFF
cdr3_nt: TGCGCCAGCAGCCAAGTTGGGACACCTTCATGGGGAGCTTTCTTT
j_call: TRBJ1-1
d_call: -
v_call: TRBV4-1
clone_size: few

cdr3_aa: CSASQPFSGGSYNEQFF
cdr3_nt: TGCAGTGCTAGTCAACCCTTTAGCGGGGGGAGCTACAATGAGCAGTTCTTC
j_call: TRBJ2-1
d_call: TRBD2
v_call: TRBV20-1
clone_size: many

cdr3_aa: CASIGLAGRGDTQYF
cdr3_nt: TGTGCCAGCATCGGACTAGCGGGGAGAGGAGATACGCAGTATTTT
j_call: TRBJ2-3
d_call: TRBD2
v_call: TRBV6-2/TRBV6-3
clone_size: many

cdr3_aa: CASSSPRLAGSNTGELFF
cdr3_nt: TGTGCCAGCAGCTCCCCAAGACTAGCGGGTTCGAACACCGGGGAGCTGTTTTTT
j_call: TRBJ2-2
d_call: TRBD2
v_call: TRBV28
clone_size: few

cdr3_aa: CSVSTGGSSYEQYF
cdr3_nt: TGCAGCGTTTCAACAGGGGGGAGCTCCTACGAGCAGTACTTC
j_call: TRBJ2-7
d_call: TRBD1
v_call: TRBV29-1
clone_size: many

cdr3_aa: CASSDLGPAGEQYF
cdr3_nt: TGTGCCAGCAGTGACCTTGGACCGGCCGGCGAGCAGTACTTC
j_call: TRBJ2-7
d_call: -
v_call: TRBV6-6
clone_size: many

cdr3_aa: CASSLDRRGGLHNEQFF
cdr3_nt: TGTGCCAGCAGCTTAGATCGGCGGGGGGGCCTTCACAATGAGCAGTTCTTC
j_call: TRBJ2-1
d_call: TRBD2
v_call: TRBV7-2
clone_size: many

cdr3_aa: CSARPLAGGNEQFF
cdr3_nt: TGCAGTGCCCGACCCCTAGCGGGGGGCAATGAGCAGTTCTTC
j_call: TRBJ2-1
d_call: TRBD2
v_call: TRBV20-1
clone_size: few

cdr3_aa: CASTEGIMNTEAFF
cdr3_nt: TGTGCCAGTACCGAAGGTATTATGAACACTGAAGCTTTCTTT
j_call: TRBJ1-1
d_call: -
v_call: TRBV19
clone_size: -

cdr3_aa: CASSLMSKDTGELFF
cdr3_nt: TGTGCCAGCAGCTTAATGTCCAAGGACACCGGGGAGCTGTTTTTT
j_call: TRBJ2-2
d_call: -
v_call: TRBV7-9
clone_size: -

cdr3_aa: CATSGDSGREQYF
cdr3_nt: TGTGCCACCAGCGGGGACTCAGGGCGCGAGCAGTACTTC
j_call: TRBJ2-7
d_call: -
v_call: TRBV15
clone_size: many

cdr3_aa: CASSLSGRTQPQHF
cdr3_nt: TGTGCCAGCAGCTTATCGGGACGGACGCAGCCCCAGCATTTT
j_call: TRBJ1-5
d_call: -
v_call: TRBV7-2
clone_size: many

cdr3_aa: CASSLHGGYTF
cdr3_nt: TGTGCCAGCAGTCTCCACGGTGGCTACACCTTC
j_call: TRBJ1-2
d_call: -
v_call: TRBV12-3/TRBV12-4
clone_size: few

cdr3_aa: CASSGGGHPPTGYTF
cdr3_nt: TGTGCCAGCAGCGGAGGGGGGCACCCTCCGACTGGCTACACCTTC
j_call: TRBJ1-2
d_call: -
v_call: TRBV7-2
clone_size: many

cdr3_aa: CASSQGGAFGNQPQHF
cdr3_nt: TGCGCCAGCAGCCAAGGGGGGGCGTTTGGCAATCAGCCCCAGCATTTT
j_call: TRBJ1-5
d_call: -
v_call: TRBV4-1
clone_size: -

cdr3_aa: CASSFFQGTDTQYF
cdr3_nt: TGTGCCAGCAGTTTTTTTCAGGGCACAGATACGCAGTATTTT
j_call: TRBJ2-3
d_call: -
v_call: TRBV12-3/TRBV12-4
clone_size: -

cdr3_aa: CASSLYRGATNEKLFF
cdr3_nt: TGTGCCAGCAGCTTATACAGGGGGGCAACTAATGAAAAACTGTTTTTT
j_call: TRBJ1-4
d_call: TRBD1
v_call: TRBV7-9
clone_size: many

cdr3_aa: CASSTQWDSLGNEQFF
cdr3_nt: TGTGCCAGCAGCACCCAGTGGGACAGCTTGGGCAATGAGCAGTTCTTC
j_call: TRBJ2-1
d_call: TRBD1
v_call: TRBV6-2/TRBV6-3
clone_size: many

cdr3_aa: CASSLKWTSGWGKQETQYF
cdr3_nt: TGTGCCAGCAGCCTCAAATGGACTTCGGGATGGGGGAAACAAGAGACCCAGTACTTC
j_call: TRBJ2-5
d_call: -
v_call: TRBV7-2
clone_size: many

cdr3_aa: CANPPPAGGPQESQYF
cdr3_nt: TGCGCCAACCCACCGCCAGCGGGGGGGCCCCAAGAGTCCCAGTACTTC
j_call: TRBJ2-5
d_call: TRBD2
v_call: TRBV23-1
clone_size: -